The TCR beta chain described here comes from a study of T cells after yellow fever vaccination. The overall study: Preparation used SMART-Seq v4 Ultra Low Input for the low-cell-number fractions.

Template-switching 5'RACE yielded the TCR cDNA; a universal primer site and UMIs were added in the process. A single record per CDR3 protein comes from TCRdb applying MiXCR to the 5' RACE reads. The sample consists of about 180,000 distinct CDR3 sequences, 5.5% to 8% of them appearing once. J was trimmed by 9 bases and V by 4 bases; bases with no gene match: 12. The CDR3 has 14 residues. This clonotype showed up many times. This chain joins TRBV12-3 or TRBV12-4 and TRBJ2-7, with 7 bases identical to TRBD1. Source: CD4+ T cells sorted from PBMCs, taken on the day of the first yellow fever vaccination. This receptor was taken from a man between 18 and 29 years old who received the YFV17D yellow fever vaccine. The CDR3 sequence is CASSWGQRSTRQYF. CDR3 in DNA: TGTGCCAGCAGTTGGGGACAGCGCTCTACGAGGCAGTACTTC.